The text below deals with one T cell receptor (beta chain). V trimming: 5 bases; J trimming: 5 bases; junction bases outside the gene matches: 7. The CDR3 consists of 14 residues. CDR1 MNHEY and CDR2 SMNVEV come from the germline V gene (reference sequence). These data originate in a study of control samples from healthy donors and cancer patients. The assay was immunoSEQ multiplex PCR, and TCRdb's table has in-frame clones only and misses some. The sample includes about 95,000 clones, roughly nine tenths seen only once; the top ten take around 15%. Sequenced sample: blood. This chain connects TRBV27 to TRBJ1-2; 8 bases agree with TRBD1. The TCR sequence derives from a woman in her 70s in good health. The CDR3 loop reads CASSSRGPGYGYTF. The CDR3 DNA sequence: TGTGCCAGCAGTAGCAGGGGGCCGGGGTATGGCTACACCTTC.